The 9 T cell receptor beta chains given below trace back to one sample, sequenced in a study of identical twins. TCRdb itself ran the 5' RACE reads through MiXCR, one entry per CDR3 protein. The sample has around 680,000 distinct CDR3 sequences, roughly 8% seen once; the top ten hold around 0.95%. The sample was also linked to a second study, of yellow fever vaccine responses in identical twins.

The sample comprised PBMCs. These receptors were obtained from a woman between 18 and 29 years old in good health.

J is TRBJ2-2 and V is TRBV12-3 or TRBV12-4; a possible D gene is TRBD2 (5 bases). This CDR3 is 15 amino acids long. Trimming left V 2 bases short and J 5 bases short, with 12 bases between. CDR3 coding DNA: TGTGCCAGCAGTTTACAGCGGAGTCGAACCGGGGAGCTGTTTTTT. Translation: CASSLQRSRTGELFF.

This clonotype has only a few counts. The gene calls are TRBV20-1 and TRBJ2-1, with 10 bases aligning to TRBD1. The CDR3 is 15 amino acids. Germline loops: CDR1 DFQATT, CDR2 SNEGSKA (reference sequence). Losses at the gene ends were 6 bases for V and 8 bases for J; bases not matched to a gene: 13. CDR3 protein: CSADNRGQGFHEQFF. For the CDR3, the DNA is TGCAGTGCCGATAACCGGGGACAGGGGTTCCATGAGCAGTTCTTC.

This clonotype was detected a few times. CDR3: CATSRDRGGIQYF. CDR3 DNA sequence: TGTGCCACCAGCAGAGATCGAGGGGGCATTCAGTACTTC. The gene calls are TRBV15 and TRBJ2-4; maybe TRBD1 (6 bases). V was trimmed by 0 bases and J by 9 bases, leaving 9 bases between them. The germline V gene has CDR1 LNHNV and CDR2 YYDKDF (reference sequence). The length of the CDR3 is 13 residues.

A few counts support this clonotype. The genes are TRBV25-1 and TRBJ2-7; 9 nucleotides agree with TRBD1. The trim removed 7 bases at V and 4 bases at J, leaving 5 bases unmatched. Germline assignment: CDR1 MGHDK and CDR2 SYGVNS. The length of the CDR3 is 13 residues. CDR3 coding DNA: TGTGCCAGCAAGTCGACAGGGGGATACGAGCAGTACTTC. Protein product: CASKSTGGYEQYF.

V gene TRBV2 combines with J gene TRBJ2-7, with 12 bases that match TRBD2. The CDR3 covers 14 residues. The J segment lost 2 bases and the V segment lost 7 bases, leaving 3 bases of the junction unmatched. CDR1 and CDR2 (germline): SNHLY, FYNNEI. The CDR3 region is CASTRTSGAYEQYF. The CDR3 nucleotides read TGTGCCAGCACCCGGACTAGCGGGGCCTACGAGCAGTACTTC.

The chain combines TRBV7-9 with TRBJ2-1, with 7 bases that match TRBD2. The V segment lost 6 bases and the J segment 4 bases; nucleotides outside the gene matches: 12. The CDR3 contains 16 residues. CDR1 SEHNR and CDR2 FQNEAQ come from the germline V gene (reference sequence). In DNA, the CDR3 is TGTGCCAGCAGTCATAAGCTAGCGGAAGATTACAATGAGCAGTTCTTC. This gives the protein CASSHKLAEDYNEQFF.

In its sample, this clonotype was seen a few times. V is TRBV7-9 and J is TRBJ2-2; D call uncertain. This CDR3 region has 16 residues. Trimming pared 6 bases from V and 0 bases from J, leaving 14 bases between. The germline CDR1 and CDR2 sequences are SEHNR and FQNEAQ (reference sequence). This CDR3 is CASRAWDLANTGELFF. The CDR3 nucleotides read TGTGCCAGCAGGGCCTGGGATTTAGCGAACACCGGGGAGCTGTTTTTT.

This clonotype came up a few times. The chain combines TRBV5-1 with TRBJ2-7; 7 positions agree with TRBD1. CDR3 size: 16 residues. The junction had 6 bases not matched to a gene; V was cut back by 0 bases and J by 0 bases. CDR1 and CDR2 (germline): SGHRS, YFSETQ. In nucleotides, the CDR3 is TGCGCCAGCAGCTTGGCGATGGGGACAGTCTCCTACGAGCAGTACTTC. Protein: CASSLAMGTVSYEQYF.

This clonotype was seen repeatedly, ten times or more. The rearrangement joins TRBV9 to TRBJ2-1; TRBD2 matches 11 bases. The CDR3 has 19 amino acids. J lost 0 bases, V lost 3 bases, and 11 bases had no gene match. Germline V gives CDR1 SGDLS, CDR2 YYNGEE. CDR3 residues: CASSDRTSGGPSSYNEQFF. CDR3 bases: TGTGCCAGCAGCGACCGCACTAGCGGGGGTCCTAGCTCCTACAATGAGCAGTTCTTC.